The 15 T cell receptor beta chains below all came from one sample that was sequenced in a study of blood T cells in healthy people across ages. Alongside a J-beta primer mix, a sample-barcoded 5' primer served in a second PCR lasting roughly 7 to 11 cycles. Via MiXCR, TCRdb re-called the 5' RACE reads, giving one row per CDR3 protein. Among fewer than 950,000 distinct CDR3 sequences listed, roughly 35% were seen once. Sequences were obtained from blood. These receptors were taken from a man aged 18 to 30 in good health.

The chain is built from TRBV7-2 and TRBJ1-4; tentatively, D is TRBD1 (5 bases). The length of the CDR3 is 15 residues. Deletions cut 7 bases from V and 3 bases from J, with 15 bases between. Germline V lookup: CDR1 SGHTA, CDR2 FQGNSA. The DNA of the CDR3 is TGTGCCAGCACCGACCCAGGGCGCCCTAATGAAAAACTGTTTTTT. As protein: CASTDPGRPNEKLFF.

The chain uses TRBV20-1 and TRBJ2-5; 9 bases map to TRBD2. The J call may not be correct, given that the DNA end is closer to TRBJ2-7. The CDR3 runs to 15 residues. Germline CDR1 reads DFQATT; CDR2 reads SNEGSKA (reference sequence). The DNA of the CDR3 is TGCAGTGCTAGGGGTCTAGCGGGGTCCCTCTACGAGCAGTACTTC. It translates to CSARGLAGSLYEQYF.

This clonotype was observed a handful of times. The genes are TRBV29-1 and TRBJ2-1, with 13 positions matching TRBD2. The V gene end was trimmed by 6 bases and the J gene end by 3 bases; junction bases not matched to a gene: 8. CDR3 length: 16 amino acids. The germline CDR1 and CDR2 sequences are SQVTM and ANQGSEA. The CDR3 sequence: CSVLGLAGAHYNEQFF. DNA of the CDR3: TGCAGCGTCCTCGGACTAGCGGGGGCCCACTACAATGAGCAGTTCTTC.

The chain has TRBV25-1 and TRBJ1-1; D is perhaps TRBD1 (5 bases). Trimming shortened V by 8 bases and J by 11 bases, and 15 bases separated the two germline ends. Germline CDR1 and CDR2: MGHDK and SYGVNS. The CDR3 contains 11 residues. Here the CDR3 reads CASSLAGKAFF. As DNA, the CDR3 is TGTGCCAGCTCGCTGGCAGGGAAGGCTTTCTTT.

V and J are TRBV12-3 or TRBV12-4 and TRBJ2-3; 7 bases map to TRBD1. This CDR3 comprises 16 residues. V lost 5 bases and J lost 2; bases outside the gene matches: 10. CDR3 residues: CASSPTGSLITDTQYF. DNA for the CDR3: TGTGCCAGCAGTCCGACAGGGAGTCTAATCACAGATACGCAGTATTTT.

This clonotype was recorded many times. The V call is TRBV14, the J call TRBJ2-1; 7 nucleotides align to TRBD2. The CDR3 sequence is 15 residues long. The ends lost 1 base at V and 9 bases at J; junction bases unmatched: 9. Germline CDR1 is SGHDN and CDR2 is FVKESK. The CDR3 DNA reads TGTGCCAGCAGCCAAGCGCGACTAGCTGGCTTTGAGCAGTTCTTC. It translates to CASSQARLAGFEQFF.

V usage is TRBV12-3 or TRBV12-4 and J usage is TRBJ2-2, with unresolved D. The CDR3 is made up of 14 amino acids. V lost 6 bases, J lost 0 bases, and 8 bases lay in between. This CDR3 is CASRQDPNTGELFF. As DNA, the CDR3 is TGTGCCAGCAGGCAAGACCCGAACACCGGGGAGCTGTTTTTT.

This sequence joins TRBV29-1 and TRBJ2-7, with a possible D match to TRBD2 (7 bases). The CDR3 length is 16 residues. Germline values: CDR1 SQVTM, CDR2 ANQGSEA. The ends were cut back, 6 bases at V and 2 bases at J, with 23 bases in the middle. The CDR3 loop is CSVAGGGGTRAYEQYF. CDR3 DNA sequence: TGCAGCGTGGCTGGGGGGGGCGGGACAAGAGCCTACGAGCAGTACTTC.

The chain recombines TRBV7-9 with TRBJ2-3; weak D call: TRBD2 (6 bases). Trimming took off 7 bases at V and 4 bases at J, with 21 bases between the two ends. This CDR3 is 16 amino acids long. Germline V gene data show CDR1 as SEHNR and CDR2 as FQNEAQ (reference sequence). CDR3 residues: CASNPPDGGAADTQYF. The DNA of the CDR3 is TGTGCCAGCAACCCCCCGGACGGGGGAGCGGCAGATACGCAGTATTTT.

This clonotype has a count of ten or more. This CDR3 reads CARGGTGGNYGYTF. The CDR3 coding sequence is TGTGCCCGCGGAGGGACAGGGGGTAACTATGGCTACACCTTC. The gene calls are TRBV7-2 and TRBJ1-2; 11 nucleotides agree with TRBD1. The V and J ends lost 11 bases and 1 base, in that order; junction bases with no gene match: 6. The CDR3 loop spans 14 amino acids. Germline V gene sequence: CDR1 SGHTA, CDR2 FQGNSA.

This clonotype was counted a single time. V gene TRBV4-2 combines with J gene TRBJ2-7; D not resolved. CDR3 length: 14 residues. The germline V and J ends were trimmed by 0 bases and 7 bases, with 13 bases remaining between them. Germline V lookup: CDR1 LGHNA, CDR2 YNFKEQ. This CDR3 is CASSQDGPHNEQYF. CDR3 bases: TGTGCCAGCAGCCAAGATGGGCCCCACAATGAGCAGTACTTC.

The chain recombines TRBV20-1 with TRBJ2-1; 9 bases map to TRBD1. Trimming at V came to 6 bases and at J to 8 bases, leaving 11 bases not matched to a gene. CDR3 length: 14 residues. Germline V gene sequence: CDR1 DFQATT, CDR2 SNEGSKA (reference sequence). DNA of the CDR3: TGCAGTGCCCTAGTCCGGGACAGGGTCGATGAGCAGTTCTTC. Protein: CSALVRDRVDEQFF.

This clonotype turned up a few times. V usage is TRBV29-1 and J usage is TRBJ2-5; unclear D gene. CDR3 length equals 12 residues. V was clipped by 5 bases and J by 1 base, with 8 bases between them. CDR1 SQVTM and CDR2 ANQGSEA come from the germline V gene. CDR3 sequence (DNA): TGCAGCGTTCATAATCGCCAAGAGACCCAGTACTTC. It codes for CSVHNRQETQYF.

This clonotype was seen more than once but under ten times. The chain combines TRBV25-1 with TRBJ1-1, with unresolved D. CDR3 size: 11 residues. The V and J ends lost 3 bases and 10 bases respectively, with 9 bases between them. CDR1 and CDR2 from the germline V gene are MGHDK and SYGVNS. The CDR3 loop reads CASSDRQRAFF. DNA of the CDR3: TGTGCCAGCAGTGATAGGCAGAGAGCTTTCTTT.

This clonotype was seen once. This chain links TRBV27 with TRBJ2-1; TRBD1 aligns across 9 bases. CDR1 and CDR2 from the germline V gene are MNHEY and SMNVEV (reference sequence). The CDR3 sequence is 14 residues long. Trimming took 5 bases from V and 5 from J; bases not matched to a gene: 4. The CDR3 loop is CASSDGQGNNEQFF. The CDR3 DNA follows: TGTGCCAGCAGTGACGGACAGGGGAACAATGAGCAGTTCTTC.